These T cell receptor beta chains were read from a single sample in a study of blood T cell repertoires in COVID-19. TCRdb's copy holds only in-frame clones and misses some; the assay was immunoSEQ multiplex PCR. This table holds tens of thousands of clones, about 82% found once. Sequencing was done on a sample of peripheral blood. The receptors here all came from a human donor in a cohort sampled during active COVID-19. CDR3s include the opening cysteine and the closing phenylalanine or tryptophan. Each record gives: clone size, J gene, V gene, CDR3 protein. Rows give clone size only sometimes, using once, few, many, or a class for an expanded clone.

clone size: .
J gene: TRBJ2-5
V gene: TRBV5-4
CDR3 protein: CASSLDRGPYQETQYF

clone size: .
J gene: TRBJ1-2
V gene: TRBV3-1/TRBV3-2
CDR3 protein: CASSQVTDYGYTF

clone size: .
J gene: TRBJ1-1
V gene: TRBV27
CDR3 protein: CASSLSGEGVTEAFF

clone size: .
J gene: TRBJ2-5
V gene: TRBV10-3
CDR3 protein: CAISEGLAVETQYF

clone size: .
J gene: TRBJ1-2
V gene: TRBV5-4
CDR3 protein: CASSGVGVGYTF

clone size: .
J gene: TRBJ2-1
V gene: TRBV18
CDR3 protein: CASSTELAGSYNEQFF

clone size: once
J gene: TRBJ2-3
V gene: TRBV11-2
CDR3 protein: CASSILYGRGGGDTQYF

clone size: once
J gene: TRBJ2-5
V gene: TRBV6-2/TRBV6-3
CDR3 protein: CASSLMGTGEETQYF

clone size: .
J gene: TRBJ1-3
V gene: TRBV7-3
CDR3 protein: CASSFSGGTGNTIYF

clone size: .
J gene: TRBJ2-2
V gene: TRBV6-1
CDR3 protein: CASSDAHYRGNTGELFF

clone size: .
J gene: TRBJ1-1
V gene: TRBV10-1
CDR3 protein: CASSESRGEAFF

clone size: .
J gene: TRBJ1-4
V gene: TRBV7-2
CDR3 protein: CASTRGGGNEKLFF

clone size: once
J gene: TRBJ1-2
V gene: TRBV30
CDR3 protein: CAWSSGGGHNNYGYTF

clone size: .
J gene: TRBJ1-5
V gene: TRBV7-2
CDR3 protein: CASSFQGGDQPQHF

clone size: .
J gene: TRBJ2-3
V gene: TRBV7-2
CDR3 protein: CASSLFGSTDTQYF

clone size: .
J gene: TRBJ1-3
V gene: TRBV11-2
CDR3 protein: CASSLILDRGSGNTIYF

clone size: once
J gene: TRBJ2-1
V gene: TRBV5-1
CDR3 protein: CASSLDSGGASNEQFF

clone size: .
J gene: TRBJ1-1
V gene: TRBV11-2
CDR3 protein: CASSFRAGVGTEAFF

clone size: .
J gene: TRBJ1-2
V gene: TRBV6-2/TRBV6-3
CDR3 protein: CASSGTVSNGYTF

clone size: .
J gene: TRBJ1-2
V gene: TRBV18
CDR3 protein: CASSPQTGENYGYTF

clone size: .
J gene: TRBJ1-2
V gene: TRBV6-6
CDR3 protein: CASSYPGLENYGYTF

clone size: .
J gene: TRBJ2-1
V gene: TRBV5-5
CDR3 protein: CASSLIGTEIDEQFF

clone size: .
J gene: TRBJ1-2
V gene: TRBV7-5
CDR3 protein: CVRSLARQPLVAGYTF

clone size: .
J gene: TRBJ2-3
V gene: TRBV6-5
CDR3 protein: CASTQGQPTDTQYF

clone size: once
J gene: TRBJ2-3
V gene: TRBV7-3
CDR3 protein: CASRPAGTDTQYF

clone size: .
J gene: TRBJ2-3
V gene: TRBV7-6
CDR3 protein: CASSPLAGGPDTQYF

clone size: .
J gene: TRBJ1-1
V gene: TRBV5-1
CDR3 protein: CASSSRVVDTEAFF

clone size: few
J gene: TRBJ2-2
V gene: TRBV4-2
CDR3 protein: CASSSRGSNTGELFF

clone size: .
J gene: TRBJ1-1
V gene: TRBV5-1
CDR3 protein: CASGPQGLHTEAFF

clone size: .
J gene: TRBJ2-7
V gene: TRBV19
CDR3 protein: CASSKGGTGSSYEQYF

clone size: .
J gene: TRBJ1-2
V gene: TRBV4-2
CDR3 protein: CASSQDLRFGYGYTF

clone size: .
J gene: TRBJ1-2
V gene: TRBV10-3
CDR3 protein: CAISDGQGKGYTF

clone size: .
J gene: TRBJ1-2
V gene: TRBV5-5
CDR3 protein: CASSLSGLENGYTF

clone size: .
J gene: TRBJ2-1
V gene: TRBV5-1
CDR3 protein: CASSSEGTLYNEQFF

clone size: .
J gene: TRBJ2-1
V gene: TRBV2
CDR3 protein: CASKNAVERNEQFF

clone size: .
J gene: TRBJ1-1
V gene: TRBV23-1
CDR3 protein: CASMPLGGLNTEAFF

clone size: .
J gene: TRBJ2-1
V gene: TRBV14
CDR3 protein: CASSPKREAGANEQFF

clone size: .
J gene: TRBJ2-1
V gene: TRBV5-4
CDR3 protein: CASSSGLAGGNEQFF

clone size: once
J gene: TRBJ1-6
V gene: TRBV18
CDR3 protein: CASSPEQASPLHF

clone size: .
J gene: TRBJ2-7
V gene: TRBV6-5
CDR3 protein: CASRSGGDYYEQYF

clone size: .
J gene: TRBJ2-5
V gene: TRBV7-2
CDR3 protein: CASSLGGAQETQYF

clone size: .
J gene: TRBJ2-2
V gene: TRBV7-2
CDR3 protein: CASSRDPSAGELFF

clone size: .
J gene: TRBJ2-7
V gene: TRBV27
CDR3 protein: CASSVRVPYEQYF

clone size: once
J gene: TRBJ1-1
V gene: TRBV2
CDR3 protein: CASSVGGSNTEAFF

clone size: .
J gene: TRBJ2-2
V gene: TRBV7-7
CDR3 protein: CASSSGPPWSSSTGELFF

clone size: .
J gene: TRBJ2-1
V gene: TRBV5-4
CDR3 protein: CASSSLGLAGVDVEQFF

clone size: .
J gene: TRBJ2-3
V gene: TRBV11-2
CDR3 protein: CASSPWGGEDTQYF